The 20 T cell receptor beta chains reported below all come from one sample, sequenced in a study of T-cell reconstitution after alpha-beta-depleted transplantation in children. A TCRbeta library incorporating unique molecular identifiers was prepared. Using its own MiXCR run on the PCR reads, TCRdb lists one record per CDR3 protein. The sample contains hundreds of thousands of distinct CDR3 sequences, roughly 15% of which appear only once. Sample: PBMCs from the stem cell graft donor, taken from the stem cell graft. The receptor set was obtained from a human donor who donated a stem cell graft to a child with acute myeloid leukemia.

This clonotype was found a few times. The chain is built from TRBV7-9 and TRBJ1-3; D gene ambiguous. Germline CDR1 and CDR2: SEHNR and FQNEAQ (reference sequence). The CDR3 contains 14 residues. The V end was cut by 0 bases, the J end by 4 bases, with 7 bases between. The CDR3 sequence is CASSLASDGNTIYF. The CDR3 DNA reads as TGTGCCAGCAGCTTAGCCAGCGACGGAAACACCATATATTTT.

This clonotype was recorded many times. The CDR3 loop is CSARDQEQMNTEAFF. The CDR3 nucleotides read TGCAGTGCTAGAGATCAAGAACAGATGAACACTGAAGCTTTCTTT. This chain links TRBV20-1 with TRBJ1-1; D gene unclear. The CDR3 consists of 15 residues. With 0 bases removed from V and 0 bases from J, the gap between germline ends came to 11 bases. The germline CDR1 and CDR2 sequences are DFQATT and SNEGSKA (reference sequence).

This clonotype was detected a few times. The CDR3 coding sequence is TGTGCCAGCAGCCCGATACAGGGGCCTTACAATGAGCAGTTCTTC. Protein: CASSPIQGPYNEQFF. The chain combines TRBV7-3 with TRBJ2-1, with 7 bases identical to TRBD1. The CDR3 consists of 15 residues. CDR1 is SGHTA and CDR2 is FQGTGA in the germline V gene. Trimming removed 5 bases from V and 4 bases from J; junction bases left unmatched: 8.

This sequence joins TRBV7-3 and TRBJ2-2, with TRBD1 identical over 7 bases. The CDR3 spans 16 residues. The germline V gene encodes CDR1 SGHTA and CDR2 FQGTGA. V lost 5 bases to trimming and J lost 7 bases; unmatched junction nucleotides: 13. CDR3 coding DNA: TGTGCCAGCAGCCCTCGACAGGGTCGAACCAACGGGGAGCTGTTTTTT. This translates into CASSPRQGRTNGELFF. The whole variable domain, filled in from reference TRBV7-3 and TRBJ2-2, reads GAGVSQTPSNKVTEKGKYVELRCDPISGHTALYWYRQSLGQGPEFLIYFQGTGAADDSGLPNDRFFAVRPEGSVSTLKIQRTERGDSAVYLCASSPRQGRTNGELFFGEGSRLTVL.

The rearrangement links TRBV6-2 or TRBV6-3 to TRBJ2-2, with 10 bases matching TRBD2. V dropped 6 bases and J dropped 7; count of bases not matched to a gene: 8. This CDR3 spans 15 amino acids. Germline V gene lookup returns CDR1 MNHEY and CDR2 SVGEGT. In DNA form, the CDR3 reads TGTGCCAGCAGACCCCCTAGCGGGGGAATCGGGGAGCTGTTTTTT. Encoded protein: CASRPPSGGIGELFF.

This clonotype was detected many times. This chain connects TRBV5-5 to TRBJ1-6, with 10 positions matching TRBD1. This CDR3 has 15 residues. Germline CDR1 and CDR2: SGHKS and YYEKEE (reference sequence). With 4 bases clipped from V and 9 bases from J, the junction kept 7 bases outside the gene matches. CDR3 DNA sequence: TGTGCCAGCAGCGACGGGACAGGGGAGGTTTCACCCCTCCACTTT. It encodes CASSDGTGEVSPLHF.

This chain links TRBV12-3 or TRBV12-4 with TRBJ2-2; no clear D. CDR3 length equals 11 residues. The ends were cut back, 4 bases at V and 6 bases at J, with 3 bases in the middle. CDR3 nucleotides: TGTGCCAGCAGTTACTCCGGGGAGCTGTTTTTT. Protein sequence: CASSYSGELFF.

The gene calls are TRBV20-1 and TRBJ2-3, with a possible D match to TRBD1 (6 bases). The V end was cut by 0 bases, the J end by 4 bases, with 20 bases between. The CDR3 contains 17 residues. CDR1 is DFQATT, CDR2 SNEGSKA, per germline (reference sequence). DNA for the CDR3: TGCAGTGCTAGAGATGTATTCCGGCAGGGGCGTTCAGATACGCAGTATTTT. The encoded protein is CSARDVFRQGRSDTQYF.

V is TRBV20-1 and J is TRBJ2-5; D unclear. The V and J ends lost 4 bases and 2 bases respectively, with 8 bases between them. The V gene's germline CDR1 is DFQATT and CDR2 SNEGSKA (reference sequence). This CDR3 is built from 12 residues. CDR3 in DNA: TGCAGTGCTAAACCCAGTCAAGAGACCCAGTACTTC. Amino acids: CSAKPSQETQYF.

The rearrangement joins TRBV3-1 to TRBJ2-3, with D perhaps TRBD2 (6 bases). This CDR3 comprises 16 residues. Trimming shortened V by 0 bases and J by 4 bases, and 14 bases separated the two germline ends. Germline CDR1 LGHDT, CDR2 YNNKEL (reference sequence). The CDR3 here is CASSQDFLARSDTQYF. The CDR3 nucleotides are TGTGCCAGCAGCCAAGACTTTCTAGCGAGATCAGATACGCAGTATTTT.

This clonotype was observed a few times. The chain recombines TRBV7-2 with TRBJ1-2, with D maybe TRBD1 (5 bases). Trimming took off 5 bases at V and 4 bases at J, with 17 bases between the two ends. Per germline, CDR1 SGHTA and CDR2 FQGNSA. The CDR3 totals 15 residues. CDR3 protein: CASSPTRDSAYGYTF. DNA of the CDR3: TGTGCCAGCAGCCCGACTCGGGACTCAGCCTATGGCTACACCTTC.

This clonotype came up a few times. This chain links TRBV20-1 with TRBJ1-5; perhaps TRBD1 as D (5 bases). Germline loops: CDR1 DFQATT, CDR2 SNEGSKA (reference sequence). V was shortened by 3 bases and J by 7 bases, with 28 bases between the two germline ends. The CDR3 extends over 18 amino acids. The DNA for the CDR3 is TGCAGTGCTAGCTCTAGAGACAGAAAACCCCACCTGGGGCAGCCCCAGCATTTT. Protein product: CSASSRDRKPHLGQPQHF.

Many counts were recorded for this clonotype. The CDR3 spells CASSQERAGTSSYNSPLHF. The CDR3 DNA is TGCGCCAGCAGCCAAGAACGTGCCGGCACTAGCTCCTATAATTCACCCCTCCACTTT. The chain is built from TRBV4-3 and TRBJ1-6; D remains ambiguous. Germline V gives CDR1 LGHNA, CDR2 YSLEER. V lost 0 bases, J lost 0 bases, and 15 bases lay in between. The CDR3 contains 19 residues.

The CDR3: CASSPGGSMNTEAFF. CDR3 bases: TGCGCCAGCAGCCCGGGGGGCAGTATGAACACTGAAGCTTTCTTT. The V and J genes are TRBV5-1 and TRBJ1-1; possible D gene TRBD1, 6 bases. The germline V gene encodes CDR1 SGHRS and CDR2 YFSETQ. V lost 4 bases and J lost 0, with 13 bases in between. The CDR3 loop spans 15 amino acids.

This clonotype was recorded many times. The chain recombines TRBV5-5 with TRBJ1-5; D is undetermined. Trimming cost V 3 bases and J 0 bases, with 16 bases left between them. Germline V lookup: CDR1 SGHKS, CDR2 YYEKEE (reference sequence). There are 17 residues in the CDR3. DNA of the CDR3: TGTGCCAGCAGCTCGGACTTTGACGGATATAGCAATCAGCCCCAGCATTTT. As protein: CASSSDFDGYSNQPQHF.

The chain combines TRBV6-2 or TRBV6-3 with TRBJ2-1; 9 bases fit TRBD2. The ends lost 2 bases at V and 0 bases at J; junction bases unmatched: 20. This CDR3 region has 22 residues. The germline CDR1 and CDR2 sequences are MNHEY and SVGEGT. CDR3 in DNA: TGTGCCAGCAGTTACAGAGGGCTAGCGGGGTTTCGCGTTCAGAGCTCCTACAATGAGCAGTTCTTC. Protein: CASSYRGLAGFRVQSSYNEQFF.

The chain recombines TRBV15 with TRBJ2-2; D unresolved. The V and J ends lost 0 bases and 4 bases respectively, with 9 bases between them. The CDR3 totals 15 residues. Germline CDR1 is LNHNV and CDR2 is YYDKDF (reference sequence). CDR3 bases: TGTGCCACCAGCAGAGAAGGGTCGGGCACCGGGGAGCTGTTTTTT. Amino acid sequence: CATSREGSGTGELFF.

This clonotype was counted only a few times. The V and J genes are TRBV5-5 and TRBJ2-3; tentatively, D is TRBD1 (5 bases). V was cut by 5 bases and J by 4 bases, with 11 bases left in between. This CDR3 contains 13 residues. Germline V lookup: CDR1 SGHKS, CDR2 YYEKEE (reference sequence). The CDR3 bases are TGTGCCAGCAGTTTCCAGGGTTCAGATACGCAGTATTTT. This sequence encodes CASSFQGSDTQYF.

This clonotype was counted many times. The chain has TRBV29-1 and TRBJ1-1; D remains ambiguous. V was trimmed by 3 bases and J by 0 bases, leaving 8 bases between them. Germline V gives CDR1 SQVTM, CDR2 ANQGSEA. The CDR3 is 13 residues long. The CDR3 reads CSVEGGVNTEAFF. CDR3 DNA: TGCAGCGTTGAGGGCGGGGTGAACACTGAAGCTTTCTTT. Using reference TRBV29-1 and TRBJ1-1 for the parts outside the CDR3, the full variable domain is SAVISQKPSRDICQRGTSLTIQCQVDSQVTMMFWYRQQPGQSLTLIATANQGSEATYESGFVIDKFPISRPNLTFSTLTVSNMSPEDSSIYLCSVEGGVNTEAFFGQGTRLTVV.

This clonotype was picked up many times. V and J are TRBV25-1 and TRBJ2-7, with 8 bases identical to TRBD2. The germline gives CDR1 MGHDK, CDR2 SYGVNS. J gave up 0 bases and V 4 bases, and 14 bases lay outside the gene matches. The CDR3 runs 18 residues. The CDR3: CASSGGGGRVLSSYEQYF. The DNA for the CDR3 is TGTGCCAGCAGTGGAGGCGGGGGGCGTGTTCTAAGCTCCTACGAGCAGTACTTC.